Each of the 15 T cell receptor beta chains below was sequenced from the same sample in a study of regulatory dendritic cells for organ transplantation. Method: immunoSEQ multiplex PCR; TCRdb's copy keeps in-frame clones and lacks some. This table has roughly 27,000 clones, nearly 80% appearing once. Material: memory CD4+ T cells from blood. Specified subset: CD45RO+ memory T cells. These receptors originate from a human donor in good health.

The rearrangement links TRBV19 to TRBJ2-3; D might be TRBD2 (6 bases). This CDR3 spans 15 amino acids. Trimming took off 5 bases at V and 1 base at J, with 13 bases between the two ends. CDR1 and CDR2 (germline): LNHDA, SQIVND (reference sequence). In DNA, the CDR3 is TGTGCCAGTAGTTCCGTCATAGCGGGCACAGATACGCAGTATTTT. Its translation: CASSSVIAGTDTQYF. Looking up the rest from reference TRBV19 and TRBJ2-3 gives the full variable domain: DGGITQSPKYLFRKEGQNVTLSCEQNLNHDAMYWYRQDPGQGLRLIYYSQIVNDFQKGDIAEGYSVSREKKESFPLTVTSAQKNPTAFYLCASSSVIAGTDTQYFGPGTRLTVL.

DNA for the CDR3: TGTGCCAGCAGCACGGGACAGACAGCTAGCACAGATACGCAGTATTTT. Translation gives CASSTGQTASTDTQYF. The V gene is TRBV7-3, the J gene TRBJ2-3; TRBD1 matches 7 bases. There are 16 residues in the CDR3. V lost 5 bases, J lost 0 bases, and 8 bases stayed unmatched. Germline CDR1 reads SGHTA; CDR2 reads FQGTGA.

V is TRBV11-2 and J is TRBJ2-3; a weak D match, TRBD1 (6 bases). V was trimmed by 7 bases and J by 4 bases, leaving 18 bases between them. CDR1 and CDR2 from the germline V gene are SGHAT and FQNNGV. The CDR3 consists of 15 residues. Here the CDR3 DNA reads TGTGCCAGCAATCTTTGGGGGACATGGTCAGATACGCAGTATTTT. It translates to CASNLWGTWSDTQYF. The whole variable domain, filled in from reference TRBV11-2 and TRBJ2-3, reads EAGVAQSPRYKIIEKRQSVAFWCNPISGHATLYWYQQILGQGPKLLIQFQNNGVVDDSQLPKDRFSAERLKGVDSTLKIQPAKLEDSAVYLCASNLWGTWSDTQYFGPGTRLTVL.

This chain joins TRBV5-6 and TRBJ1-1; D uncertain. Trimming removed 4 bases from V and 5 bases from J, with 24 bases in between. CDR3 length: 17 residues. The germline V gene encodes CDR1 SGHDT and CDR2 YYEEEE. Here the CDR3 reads CASSTTPRTNARTEAFF. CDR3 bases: TGTGCCAGCAGCACCACACCACGAACCAACGCGAGGACTGAAGCTTTCTTT. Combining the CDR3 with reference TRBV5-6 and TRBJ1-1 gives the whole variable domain DAGVTQSPTHLIKTRGQQVTLRCSPKSGHDTVSWYQQALGQGPQFIFQYYEEEERQRGNFPDRFSGHQFPNYSSELNVNALLLGDSALYLCASSTTPRTNARTEAFFGQGTRLTVV.

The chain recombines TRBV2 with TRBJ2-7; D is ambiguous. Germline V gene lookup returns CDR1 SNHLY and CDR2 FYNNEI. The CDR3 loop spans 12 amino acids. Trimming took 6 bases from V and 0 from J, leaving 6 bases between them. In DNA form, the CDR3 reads TGTGCCAGCAGCCAGGACTCCTACGAGCAGTACTTC. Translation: CASSQDSYEQYF.

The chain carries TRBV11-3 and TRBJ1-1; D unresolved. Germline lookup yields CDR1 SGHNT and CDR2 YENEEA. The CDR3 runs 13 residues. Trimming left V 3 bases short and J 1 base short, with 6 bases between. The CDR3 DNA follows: TGTGCCAGCAGCTTTGGAGGGAACACTGAAGCTTTCTTT. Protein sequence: CASSFGGNTEAFF.

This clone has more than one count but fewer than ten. The CDR3 DNA is TGTGCCAGCAGTTTCGGACAGGGGGTATATGGCTACACCTTC. This encodes CASSFGQGVYGYTF. The chain recombines TRBV6-5 with TRBJ1-2; TRBD1 matches 10 bases. CDR1 is MNHEY, CDR2 SVGAGI, per germline. The CDR3 length is 14 residues. Trimming took 4 bases from V and 5 from J; bases not matched to a gene: 4.

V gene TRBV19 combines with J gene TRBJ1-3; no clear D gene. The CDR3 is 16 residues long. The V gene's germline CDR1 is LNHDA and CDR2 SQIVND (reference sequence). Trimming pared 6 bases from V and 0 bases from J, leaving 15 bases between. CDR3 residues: CASRADGRGSGNTIYF. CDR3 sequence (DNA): TGTGCCAGTAGAGCTGACGGGAGAGGCTCTGGAAACACCATATATTTT.

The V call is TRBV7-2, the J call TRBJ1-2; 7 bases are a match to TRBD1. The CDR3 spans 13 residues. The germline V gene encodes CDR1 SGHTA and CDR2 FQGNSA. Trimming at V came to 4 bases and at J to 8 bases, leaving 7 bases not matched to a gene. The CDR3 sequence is CASSSRTGGGYTF. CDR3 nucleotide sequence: TGTGCCAGCAGCTCCCGGACAGGTGGAGGCTACACCTTC.

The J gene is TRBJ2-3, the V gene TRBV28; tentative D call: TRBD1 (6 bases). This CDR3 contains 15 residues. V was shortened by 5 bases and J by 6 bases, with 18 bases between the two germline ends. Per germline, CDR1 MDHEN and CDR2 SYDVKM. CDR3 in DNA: TGTGCCAGCAGTAAAGACAGGCCGAAATCTGATACGCAGTATTTT. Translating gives CASSKDRPKSDTQYF.

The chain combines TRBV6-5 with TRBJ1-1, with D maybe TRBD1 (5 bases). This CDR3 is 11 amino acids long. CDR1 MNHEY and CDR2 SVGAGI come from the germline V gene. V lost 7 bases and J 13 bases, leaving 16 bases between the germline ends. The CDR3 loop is CASILFRDDFF. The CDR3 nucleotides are TGTGCCAGCATTTTGTTCAGGGACGATTTCTTT.

In DNA, the CDR3 is TGCGCCAGCAGCTCGGGACAGGGGATTAGCTACACTGAAGCTTTCTTT. It specifies CASSSGQGISYTEAFF. The gene calls are TRBV5-1 and TRBJ1-1; 10 nucleotides align to TRBD1. V trimming: 3 bases; J trimming: 3 bases; junction bases outside the gene matches: 8. The CDR3 extends over 16 amino acids. Germline CDR1 and CDR2: SGHRS and YFSETQ.

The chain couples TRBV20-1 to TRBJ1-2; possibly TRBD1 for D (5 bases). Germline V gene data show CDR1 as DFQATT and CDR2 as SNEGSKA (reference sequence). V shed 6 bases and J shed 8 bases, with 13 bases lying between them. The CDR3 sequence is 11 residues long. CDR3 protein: CSATRVEGYTF. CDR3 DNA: TGCAGTGCCACCAGGGTAGAGGGCTACACCTTC.

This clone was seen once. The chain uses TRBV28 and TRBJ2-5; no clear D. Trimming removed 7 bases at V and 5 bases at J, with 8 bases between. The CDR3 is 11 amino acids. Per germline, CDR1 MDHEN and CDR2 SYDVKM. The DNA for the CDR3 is TGTGCCAGCACCCCCGGGGAGACCCAGTACTTC. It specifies CASTPGETQYF.

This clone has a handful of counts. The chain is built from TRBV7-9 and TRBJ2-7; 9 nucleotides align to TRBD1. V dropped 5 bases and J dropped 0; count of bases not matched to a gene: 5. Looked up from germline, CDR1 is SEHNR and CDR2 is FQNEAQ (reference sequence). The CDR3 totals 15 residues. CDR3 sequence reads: CASSTWDRASYEQYF. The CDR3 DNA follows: TGTGCCAGCAGCACTTGGGACAGGGCCTCCTACGAGCAGTACTTC.